Listed below are T cell receptor beta chains from one sample, sequenced in a study of spatial heterogeneity in lung cancer. TCRdb re-called the 5' RACE reads with MiXCR, one entry per CDR3 protein. Among about 52,000 distinct CDR3 sequences, about 7.4% were seen once, and the ten largest hold 35%. The sequencing here drew on PBMCs, taken at follow-up. The receptors originated from a female donor with early-stage non-small cell lung cancer. Both conserved end residues are part of each CDR3. The D gene is left open where the match is weak. Only some rows state a clone size, as once, few, many or a class for expanded clones.

d_gene: -; len: 13; v_gene: TRBV30; j_gene: TRBJ1-4; abundance: few; CDR3aa: CAWSGGPNEKLFF; CDR3nt: TGTGCCTGGAGCGGAGGCCCGAATGAAAAACTGTTTTTT
d_gene: -; len: 18; v_gene: TRBV5-1; j_gene: TRBJ2-2; abundance: few; CDR3aa: CASSLYNDWELEGGELFF; CDR3nt: TGCGCCAGCAGCTTGTACAATGACTGGGAGTTGGAAGGCGGGGAGCTGTTTTTT
d_gene: TRBD2; len: 16; v_gene: TRBV7-8; j_gene: TRBJ2-1; abundance: many; CDR3aa: CASGLRTSGGYNEQFF; CDR3nt: TGTGCCAGCGGATTGAGGACTAGCGGGGGATACAATGAGCAGTTCTTC
d_gene: TRBD1; len: 15; v_gene: TRBV6-6; j_gene: TRBJ1-3; abundance: few; CDR3aa: CASSGTGGTGNTIYF; CDR3nt: TGTGCCAGCAGTGGAACAGGGGGCACCGGAAACACCATATATTTT
d_gene: -; len: 14; v_gene: TRBV28; j_gene: TRBJ2-2; abundance: few; CDR3aa: CASSLRAITGELFF; CDR3nt: TGTGCCAGCAGTTTAAGGGCTATCACCGGGGAGCTGTTTTTT
d_gene: -; len: 13; v_gene: TRBV20-1; j_gene: TRBJ2-3; abundance: -; CDR3aa: CSAAWGATDTQYF; CDR3nt: TGCAGTGCGGCGTGGGGGGCAACAGATACGCAGTATTTT
d_gene: TRBD1; len: 15; v_gene: TRBV20-1; j_gene: TRBJ1-5; abundance: -; CDR3aa: CSAPDRMGGNQPQHF; CDR3nt: TGCAGTGCCCCGGACAGGATGGGGGGGAATCAGCCCCAGCATTTT
d_gene: -; len: 13; v_gene: TRBV14; j_gene: TRBJ2-3; abundance: few; CDR3aa: CASSQGEGRTQYF; CDR3nt: TGTGCCAGCAGCCAAGGGGAAGGACGTACGCAGTATTTT
d_gene: TRBD1; len: 15; v_gene: TRBV5-4; j_gene: TRBJ2-5; abundance: -; CDR3aa: CASSPGQGLRETQYF; CDR3nt: TGTGCCAGCAGCCCGGGACAGGGGCTAAGGGAGACCCAGTACTTC
d_gene: TRBD1; len: 16; v_gene: TRBV12-3/TRBV12-4; j_gene: TRBJ1-6; abundance: many; CDR3aa: CASSLRTGPDNSPLHF; CDR3nt: TGTGCCAGCAGTTTAAGGACAGGGCCGGATAATTCACCCCTCCACTTT
d_gene: -; len: 13; v_gene: TRBV20-1; j_gene: TRBJ2-7; abundance: many; CDR3aa: CSAPGPSSYEQYF; CDR3nt: TGCAGTGCCCCGGGACCGAGCTCCTACGAGCAGTACTTC
d_gene: -; len: 12; v_gene: TRBV28; j_gene: TRBJ1-5; abundance: many; CDR3aa: CASSPRYQPQHF; CDR3nt: TGTGCCAGCAGTCCCCGATATCAGCCCCAGCATTTT
d_gene: -; len: 13; v_gene: TRBV12-3/TRBV12-4; j_gene: TRBJ1-2; abundance: -; CDR3aa: CASSPGQPYGYTF; CDR3nt: TGTGCCAGCAGTCCGGGACAACCCTATGGCTACACCTTC
d_gene: TRBD1; len: 17; v_gene: TRBV24-1; j_gene: TRBJ1-5; abundance: many; CDR3aa: CATSAGGMGAWGQPQHF; CDR3nt: TGTGCCACCAGTGCAGGGGGCATGGGGGCATGGGGTCAGCCCCAGCATTTT
d_gene: -; len: 15; v_gene: TRBV12-3/TRBV12-4; j_gene: TRBJ1-1; abundance: many; CDR3aa: CASTNPPGTNTEAFF; CDR3nt: TGTGCCAGCACCAACCCCCCGGGAACGAACACTGAAGCTTTCTTT
d_gene: -; len: 13; v_gene: TRBV5-1; j_gene: TRBJ1-2; abundance: many; CDR3aa: CASSQRDGYGYTF; CDR3nt: TGCGCCAGCAGCCAACGGGACGGCTATGGCTACACCTTC
d_gene: TRBD1; len: 15; v_gene: TRBV12-3/TRBV12-4; j_gene: TRBJ2-7; abundance: once; CDR3aa: CASRRGQGGVYEQYF; CDR3nt: TGTGCCAGCAGACGAGGACAGGGTGGAGTCTACGAGCAGTACTTC
d_gene: TRBD2; len: 15; v_gene: TRBV28; j_gene: TRBJ2-3; abundance: few; CDR3aa: CASRLLGGALGTQYF; CDR3nt: TGTGCCAGCAGATTACTCGGGGGGGCCCTTGGTACGCAGTATTTT
d_gene: TRBD1; len: 16; v_gene: TRBV4-1; j_gene: TRBJ1-2; abundance: many; CDR3aa: CASSPVPGQGNYGYTF; CDR3nt: TGCGCCAGCAGCCCCGTCCCGGGACAGGGGAACTATGGCTACACCTTC
d_gene: -; len: 12; v_gene: TRBV28; j_gene: TRBJ2-5; abundance: many; CDR3aa: CASSLGTETQYF; CDR3nt: TGTGCCAGCAGTTTAGGGACGGAGACCCAGTACTTC
d_gene: TRBD1; len: 14; v_gene: TRBV5-1; j_gene: TRBJ2-5; abundance: -; CDR3aa: CASSNTGGEGTQYF; CDR3nt: TGCGCCAGCAGCAATACAGGGGGCGAGGGGACCCAGTACTTC
d_gene: TRBD1; len: 14; v_gene: TRBV12-3/TRBV12-4; j_gene: TRBJ1-1; abundance: many; CDR3aa: CASRSQGGGTEAFF; CDR3nt: TGTGCCAGCAGGTCACAGGGGGGGGGCACTGAAGCTTTCTTT
d_gene: -; len: 12; v_gene: TRBV2; j_gene: TRBJ1-1; abundance: -; CDR3aa: CASRSGNTEAFF; CDR3nt: TGTGCCAGTCGTTCGGGGAACACTGAAGCTTTCTTT
d_gene: -; len: 14; v_gene: TRBV7-9; j_gene: TRBJ2-3; abundance: -; CDR3aa: CASSFPGATDAQYF; CDR3nt: TGTGCCAGCAGCTTCCCGGGAGCCACAGATGCGCAGTATTTT
d_gene: -; len: 14; v_gene: TRBV28; j_gene: TRBJ2-7; abundance: many; CDR3aa: CASSRSGTRYEQYF; CDR3nt: TGTGCCAGCAGCCGATCCGGGACAAGATACGAGCAGTACTTC
d_gene: -; len: 12; v_gene: TRBV7-9; j_gene: TRBJ2-1; abundance: few; CDR3aa: CASSLVGDEQFF; CDR3nt: TGTGCCAGCAGCTTAGTGGGGGATGAGCAGTTCTTC